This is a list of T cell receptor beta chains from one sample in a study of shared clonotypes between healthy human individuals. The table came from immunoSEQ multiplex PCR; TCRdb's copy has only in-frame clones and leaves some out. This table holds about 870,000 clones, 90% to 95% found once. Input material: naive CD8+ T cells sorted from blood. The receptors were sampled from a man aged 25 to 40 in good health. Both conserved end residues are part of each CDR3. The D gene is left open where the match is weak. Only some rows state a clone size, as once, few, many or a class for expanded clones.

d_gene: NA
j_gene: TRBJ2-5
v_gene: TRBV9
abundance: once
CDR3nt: TGTGCCAGCAGCGACCAAGGAACAGAAGAGACCCAGTACTTC
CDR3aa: CASSDQGTEETQYF

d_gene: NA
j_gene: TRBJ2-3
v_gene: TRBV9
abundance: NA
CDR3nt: TGTGCCAGCAGCTTCAGATCTAGCACAGATACGCAGTATTTT
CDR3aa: CASSFRSSTDTQYF

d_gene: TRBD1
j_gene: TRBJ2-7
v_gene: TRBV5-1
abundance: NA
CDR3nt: TGCGCCAGCAGCTTGGGTTTGGTTAACAGAAAATCCACCCCAGGGGGTAAAACCTACGAGCAGTACTTC
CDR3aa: CASSLGLVNRKSTPGGKTYEQYF

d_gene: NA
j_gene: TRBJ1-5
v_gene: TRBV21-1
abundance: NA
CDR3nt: TGTGCCAGCAGCAAAGCGCAGAAACAGGGCTTCAATCAGCCCCAGCATTTT
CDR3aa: CASSKAQKQGFNQPQHF

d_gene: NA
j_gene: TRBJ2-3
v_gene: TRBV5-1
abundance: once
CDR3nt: TGCGCCAGCAAGGAGGAGGCGGTGATGGCGGATACGCAGTATTTT
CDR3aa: CASKEEAVMADTQYF

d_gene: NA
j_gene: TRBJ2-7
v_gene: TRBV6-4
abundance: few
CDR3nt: TGTGCCAGCAGCCAGCTGGTCTACTACGAGCAGTACTTC
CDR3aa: CASSQLVYYEQYF

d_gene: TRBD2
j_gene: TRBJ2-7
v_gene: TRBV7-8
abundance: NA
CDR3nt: TGTGCCAGCTCGCCGGGACTAGCGGCCTCCTACGAGCAGTACTTC
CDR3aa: CASSPGLAASYEQYF

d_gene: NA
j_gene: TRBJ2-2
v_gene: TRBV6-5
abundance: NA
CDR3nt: TGTGCCAGCAGTTACAGTCAGTTTGCGAACACCGGGGAGCTGTTTTTT
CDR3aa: CASSYSQFANTGELFF

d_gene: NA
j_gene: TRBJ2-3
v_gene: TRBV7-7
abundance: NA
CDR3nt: TGTGCCAGCAGCCTAAAACTGGTAGATACGCAGTATTTT
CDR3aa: CASSLKLVDTQYF

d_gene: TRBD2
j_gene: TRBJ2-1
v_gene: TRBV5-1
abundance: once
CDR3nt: TGCGCCAGCAGCACCGGGACTAGCAGTTACAATGAGCAGTTCTTC
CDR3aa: CASSTGTSSYNEQFF

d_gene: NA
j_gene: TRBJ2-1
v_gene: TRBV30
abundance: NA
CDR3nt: TGTGCCTGGAGTCCGGGACACTACAATGAGCAGTTCTTC
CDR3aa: CAWSPGHYNEQFF

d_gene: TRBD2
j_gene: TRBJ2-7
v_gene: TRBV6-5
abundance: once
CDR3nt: TGTGCCAGCAGTTACCTAGCGGGAGGGCCCTACGAGCAGTACTTC
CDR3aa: CASSYLAGGPYEQYF

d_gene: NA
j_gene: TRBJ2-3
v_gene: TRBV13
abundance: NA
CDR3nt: TGTGCCAGCGGCGGCGGCAGCGCAGATACGCAGTATTTT
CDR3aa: CASGGGSADTQYF

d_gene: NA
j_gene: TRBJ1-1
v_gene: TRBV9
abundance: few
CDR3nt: TGTGCCAGCAGCGCAGAGGGGACTGAAGCTTTCTTT
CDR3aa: CASSAEGTEAFF